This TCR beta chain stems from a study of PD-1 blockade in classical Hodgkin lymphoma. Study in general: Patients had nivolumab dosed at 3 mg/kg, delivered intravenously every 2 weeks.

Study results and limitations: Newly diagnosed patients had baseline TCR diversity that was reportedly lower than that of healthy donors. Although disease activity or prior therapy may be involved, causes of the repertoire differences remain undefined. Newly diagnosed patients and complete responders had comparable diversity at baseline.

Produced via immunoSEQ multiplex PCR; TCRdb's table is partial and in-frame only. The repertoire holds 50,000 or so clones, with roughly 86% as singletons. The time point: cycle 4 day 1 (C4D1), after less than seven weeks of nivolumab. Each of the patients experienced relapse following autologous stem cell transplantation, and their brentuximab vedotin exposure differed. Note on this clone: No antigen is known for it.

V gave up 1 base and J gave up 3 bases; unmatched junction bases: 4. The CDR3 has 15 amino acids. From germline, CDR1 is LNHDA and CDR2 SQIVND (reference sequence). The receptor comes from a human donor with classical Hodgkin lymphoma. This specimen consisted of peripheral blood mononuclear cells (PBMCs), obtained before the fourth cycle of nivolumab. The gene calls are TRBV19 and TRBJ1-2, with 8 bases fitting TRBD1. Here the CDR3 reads CASSIGTGMDYGYTF. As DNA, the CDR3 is TGTGCCAGTAGTATAGGGACAGGGATGGACTATGGCTACACCTTC.